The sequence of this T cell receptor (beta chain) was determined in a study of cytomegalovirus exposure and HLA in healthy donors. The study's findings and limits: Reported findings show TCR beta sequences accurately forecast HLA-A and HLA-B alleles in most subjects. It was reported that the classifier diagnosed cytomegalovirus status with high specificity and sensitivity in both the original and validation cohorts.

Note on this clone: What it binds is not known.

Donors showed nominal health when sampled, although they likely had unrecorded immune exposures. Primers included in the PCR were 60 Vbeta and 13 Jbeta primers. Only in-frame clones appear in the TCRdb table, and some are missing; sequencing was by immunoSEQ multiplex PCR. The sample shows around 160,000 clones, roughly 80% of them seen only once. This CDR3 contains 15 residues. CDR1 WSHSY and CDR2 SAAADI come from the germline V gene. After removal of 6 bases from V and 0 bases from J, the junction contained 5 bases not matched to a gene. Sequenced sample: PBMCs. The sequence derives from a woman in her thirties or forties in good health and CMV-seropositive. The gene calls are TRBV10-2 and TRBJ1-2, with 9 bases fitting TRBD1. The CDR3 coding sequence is TGCGCCAGCAGGAGACGGGACAGGGCTAACTATGGCTACACCTTC. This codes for CASRRRDRANYGYTF.